This passage covers 25 T cell receptor beta chains from one sample sequenced in a study of OX40 agonist ivuxolimab in advanced cancers. Generated by immunoSEQ multiplex PCR, the TCRdb table keeps only in-frame clones and is missing some. The table shows some 100,000 clones, with 90% occurring only once. The source was CD4+ or CD8+ T cells sorted from blood, collected in a trial of the OX40 agonist ivuxolimab. The receptors come from an adult with an advanced solid tumor such as melanoma, head and neck, liver or kidney cancer.

This rearrangement joins TRBV6-1 to TRBJ2-3; tentative D call: TRBD2 (6 bases). CDR1 and CDR2 (germline): MNHNS, SASEGT. Trimming left V 6 bases short and J 5 bases short, with 15 bases between. The CDR3 spans 14 residues. CDR3 DNA sequence: TGTGCCAGCAGGAGGGACCTCGGGAGAGATACGCAGTATTTT. It translates to CASRRDLGRDTQYF.

This clone was detected only once. V and J are TRBV7-3 and TRBJ2-7, with D perhaps matching TRBD2 (5 bases). The CDR3 covers 15 residues. Germline CDR1 reads SGHTA; CDR2 reads FQGTGA. Trimming left V 7 bases short and J 7 bases short, with 23 bases between. CDR3 DNA: TGTGCCAGCACTCTACTTGGACTCCTCTTGGGTGAGCAGTACTTC. It encodes CASTLLGLLLGEQYF. Drawing the rest from reference TRBV7-3 and TRBJ2-7, the complete variable domain is GAGVSQTPSNKVTEKGKYVELRCDPISGHTALYWYRQSLGQGPEFLIYFQGTGAADDSGLPNDRFFAVRPEGSVSTLKIQRTERGDSAVYLCASTLLGLLLGEQYFGPGTRLTVT.

This sequence joins TRBV9 and TRBJ2-7; 10 bases map to TRBD2. Germline V gene data show CDR1 as SGDLS and CDR2 as YYNGEE. Trimming removed 0 bases from V and 5 bases from J; junction bases left unmatched: 8. The CDR3 has 16 residues. The CDR3 nucleotides are TGTGCCAGCAGCGTAGGGCTAGCGGGAGTTCCCCACGAGCAGTACTTC. Its translation is CASSVGLAGVPHEQYF.

The V gene is TRBV5-6, the J gene TRBJ1-5; possible D gene TRBD1, 5 bases. V dropped 0 bases and J dropped 8 bases, with 18 bases sitting between them. CDR1 SGHDT and CDR2 YYEEEE come from the germline V gene. The CDR3 loop spans 16 amino acids. The CDR3 loop reads CASSLGGWREQEPQHF. The CDR3 DNA follows: TGTGCCAGCAGCTTGGGGGGCTGGCGGGAACAAGAGCCCCAGCATTTT.

This clone occurred once. This chain joins TRBV6-6 and TRBJ1-1; the D gene is possibly TRBD1 (5 bases). The germline V gene encodes CDR1 MNHNY and CDR2 SVGAGI (reference sequence). V shed 4 bases and J shed 9 bases, with 15 bases lying between them. The CDR3 consists of 13 residues. In nucleotides, the CDR3 is TGTGCCAGCAGTTTATCCTCAGACAGCAAAGCTTTCTTT. This gives the protein CASSLSSDSKAFF.

The chain joins TRBV7-3 to TRBJ2-5; D is uncertain. V gave up 1 base and J gave up 2 bases, with 5 bases separating them. This CDR3 is built from 13 residues. Germline CDR1 reads SGHTA; CDR2 reads FQGTGA. CDR3 loop: CASSLSIQETQYF. CDR3 DNA sequence: TGTGCCAGCAGCTTAAGCATACAAGAGACCCAGTACTTC.

V is TRBV4-1 and J is TRBJ2-5; D is undetermined. CDR1 MGHRA and CDR2 YSYEKL come from the germline V gene. Trimming shortened V by 1 base and J by 4 bases, and 13 bases separated the two germline ends. CDR3 length: 15 residues. The CDR3 bases are TGCGCCAGCAGCCAAGCTTGGGCAGGCGGAGAGACCCAGTACTTC. Its translation is CASSQAWAGGETQYF.

The chain uses TRBV6-5 and TRBJ2-2; no clear D gene. This CDR3 is 14 amino acids long. V lost 6 bases to trimming and J lost 1 base, with 9 bases between them. Germline CDR1 is MNHEY and CDR2 is SVGAGI. The CDR3 DNA reads TGTGCCAGCAGCCGGACGGTGAACACCGGGGAGCTGTTTTTT. This translates into CASSRTVNTGELFF.

The chain recombines TRBV6-5 with TRBJ2-2; D is perhaps TRBD1 (6 bases). The CDR3 runs to 15 residues. V lost 5 bases and J lost 5, with 15 bases in between. Germline-derived CDR1 and CDR2 are MNHEY and SVGAGI. The CDR3 protein is CASSQTGTKTGELFF. For the CDR3, the DNA is TGTGCCAGCAGTCAAACCGGGACAAAGACCGGGGAGCTGTTTTTT.

The chain links TRBV5-1 to TRBJ2-3, with 14 positions matching TRBD2. Germline V lookup: CDR1 SGHRS, CDR2 YFSETQ. J gave up 6 bases and V 4 bases, and 4 bases lay outside the gene matches. The CDR3 loop spans 15 amino acids. The CDR3, as DNA: TGCGCCAGCAGCCCGGGACTAGCGGGAGTGGATACGCAGTATTTT. Its protein product is CASSPGLAGVDTQYF. The whole variable domain, remainder taken from reference TRBV5-1 and TRBJ2-3, is KAGVTQTPRYLIKTRGQQVTLSCSPISGHRSVSWYQQTPGQGLQFLFEYFSETQRNKGNFPGRFSGRQFSNSRSEMNVSTLELGDSALYLCASSPGLAGVDTQYFGPGTRLTVL.

This chain connects TRBV6-5 to TRBJ1-5; D is perhaps TRBD1 (6 bases). Germline V gene sequence: CDR1 MNHEY, CDR2 SVGAGI. With 6 bases removed from V and 7 bases from J, the gap between germline ends came to 16 bases. This CDR3 contains 14 residues. The CDR3 region is CASSLDRQRQPQHF. In DNA form, the CDR3 reads TGTGCCAGCAGCCTAGACAGGCAGCGACAGCCCCAGCATTTT.

This chain joins TRBV27 and TRBJ1-2, with a tentative D call TRBD1 (6 bases). V was clipped by 10 bases and J by 2 bases, with 20 bases between them. This CDR3 contains 15 residues. Germline V CDR1 and CDR2: MNHEY, SMNVEV (reference sequence). DNA for the CDR3: TGTGCCAACCCGATAAGGGGGGGGGTGAACTATGGCTACACCTTC. Its protein product is CANPIRGGVNYGYTF.

This sequence joins TRBV27 and TRBJ1-2, with 9 bases that match TRBD1. CDR1 is MNHEY and CDR2 is SMNVEV in the germline V gene (reference sequence). The V and J ends lost 5 bases and 4 bases, in that order; junction bases with no gene match: 5. The CDR3 is 14 amino acids. CDR3 loop: CASSTKGQGYGYTF. In DNA, the CDR3 is TGTGCCAGCAGTACCAAGGGACAGGGCTATGGCTACACCTTC.

The CDR3 DNA follows: TGTGCCATCAGTATGGACCCCGGGACTAATCAGCCCCAGCATTTT. Encoded protein: CAISMDPGTNQPQHF. The chain couples TRBV10-3 to TRBJ1-5, with D possibly matching TRBD1 (5 bases). In germline, CDR1 is ENHRY, CDR2 SYGVKD. The CDR3 runs to 15 residues. Trimming cost V 5 bases and J 4 bases, with 15 bases left between them.

The J gene is TRBJ2-1, the V gene TRBV2, with 7 bases aligning to TRBD2. J lost 7 bases, V lost 6 bases, and 6 bases had no gene match. CDR1 is SNHLY and CDR2 is FYNNEI in the germline V gene. There are 13 residues in the CDR3. The CDR3, as DNA: TGTGCCAGCAGCGGACTAGGTATAAATGAGCAGTTCTTC. Its translation: CASSGLGINEQFF. The full variable domain, completed using reference TRBV2 and TRBJ2-1, is EPEVTQTPSHQVTQMGQEVILRCVPISNHLYFYWYRQILGQKVEFLVSFYNNEISEKSEIFDDQFSVERPDGSNFTLKIRSTKLEDSAMYFCASSGLGINEQFFGPGTRLTVL.

The chain couples TRBV28 to TRBJ1-1; no clear D gene. Trimming removed 8 bases from V and 1 base from J, with 11 bases in between. The CDR3 is made up of 13 amino acids. The germline gives CDR1 MDHEN, CDR2 SYDVKM. This chain's CDR3 is CASLGPPNTEAFF. The CDR3 nucleotides are TGTGCCAGCCTCGGGCCCCCGAACACTGAAGCTTTCTTT.

This rearrangement joins TRBV9 to TRBJ2-2; no clear D gene. Trimming stripped 4 bases from V and 8 bases from J, with 15 bases between. CDR3 length: 14 amino acids. Germline V CDR1 and CDR2: SGDLS, YYNGEE. CDR3 amino acids: CASSLSPRIGELFF. As DNA, the CDR3 is TGTGCCAGCAGCCTTTCCCCACGGATAGGGGAGCTGTTTTTT.

The V call is TRBV4-1, the J call TRBJ2-7; 14 bases map to TRBD2. The CDR3 covers 20 residues. Per the germline V gene, CDR1 is MGHRA and CDR2 is YSYEKL. V shed 0 bases and J 2 bases; nucleotides not matched to a gene: 12. CDR3 nucleotide sequence: TGCGCCAGCAGCCAAGAAATGACCGGGACTAGCGGGAGAACGACCTACGAGCAGTACTTC. Protein: CASSQEMTGTSGRTTYEQYF.

The chain combines TRBV6-1 with TRBJ2-1, with 8 bases identical to TRBD2. This CDR3 region has 15 residues. Germline loops: CDR1 MNHNS, CDR2 SASEGT. V gave up 5 bases and J gave up 3 bases; unmatched junction bases: 6. The CDR3 sequence: CASSQSGSLYNEQFF. CDR3 DNA sequence: TGTGCCAGCAGTCAAAGCGGGAGCCTCTACAATGAGCAGTTCTTC.

The chain carries TRBV19 and TRBJ2-1, with D perhaps TRBD1 (6 bases). CDR1 and CDR2 (germline): LNHDA, SQIVND (reference sequence). The V and J ends lost 3 bases and 0 bases respectively, with 12 bases between them. This CDR3 has 16 residues. The CDR3 region is CASSIPHRASYNEQFF. DNA for the CDR3: TGTGCCAGTAGTATCCCCCACAGGGCCTCCTACAATGAGCAGTTCTTC.

The chain combines TRBV9 with TRBJ2-6, with D hard to call. The germline V and J ends were trimmed by 0 bases and 4 bases, with 11 bases remaining between them. Germline V gene data show CDR1 as SGDLS and CDR2 as YYNGEE. CDR3 length: 16 residues. In DNA form, the CDR3 reads TGTGCCAGCAGCGTAGAAAGGATTGGGGGGGCCAACGTCCTGACTTTC. As protein: CASSVERIGGANVLTF. Complete variable domain (other parts from reference TRBV9 and TRBJ2-6): DSGVTQTPKHLITATGQRVTLRCSPRSGDLSVYWYQQSLDQGLQFLIQYYNGEERAKGNILERFSAQQFPDLHSELNLSSLELGDSALYFCASSVERIGGANVLTFGAGSRLTVL.

The V and J genes are TRBV6-5 and TRBJ2-3; TRBD2 might be the D (6 bases). Trimming took 2 bases from V and 0 from J, leaving 9 bases between them. CDR3 size: 15 residues. Germline assignment: CDR1 MNHEY and CDR2 SVGAGI. The CDR3 region has the DNA TGTGCCAGCAGTTACGGCGGGGCTAGCACAGATACGCAGTATTTT. It specifies CASSYGGASTDTQYF.

The rearrangement links TRBV10-3 to TRBJ2-7; 9 bases are shared with TRBD1. Germline CDR1 reads ENHRY; CDR2 reads SYGVKD. Germline trimming cut 6 bases from V and 0 bases from J; bases unmatched to any gene: 3. The CDR3 totals 14 residues. The CDR3 sequence is CAISGQGSSYEQYF. Written as DNA, the CDR3 is TGTGCCATCAGCGGACAGGGGAGCTCCTACGAGCAGTACTTC.

The chain carries TRBV19 and TRBJ2-3; no clear D gene. The germline V gene has CDR1 LNHDA and CDR2 SQIVND (reference sequence). There are 15 residues in the CDR3. Trimming left V 5 bases short and J 0 bases short, with 12 bases between. CDR3 in DNA: TGTGCCAGTAGTTCCTTTTTTGGGAGCACAGATACGCAGTATTTT. It codes for CASSSFFGSTDTQYF.

The rearrangement uses TRBV28 and TRBJ2-7, with a possible D match to TRBD2 (6 bases). This CDR3 has 12 amino acids. CDR1 and CDR2 (germline): MDHEN, SYDVKM. Trimming cost V 8 bases and J 4 bases, with 12 bases left between them. The CDR3 here is CASSRERYEQYF. The DNA for the CDR3 is TGTGCCAGCTCTCGGGAGAGGTACGAGCAGTACTTC.